The 5 T cell receptor beta chains in this list originate from one sample, sequenced in a study of blood T cell repertoires in COVID-19. TCRdb's table, derived via immunoSEQ multiplex PCR, lists solely in-frame clones and lacks some. Here the sample spans under 60,000 clones, just under 85% being singletons. Sequenced material: peripheral blood. These receptors were collected from a man between 60 and 75 years old with acute or convalescent COVID-19.

This clone was counted once. This chain joins TRBV7-8 and TRBJ1-2, with 9 bases matching TRBD1. Germline V gene sequence: CDR1 SGHVS, CDR2 FQNEAQ. CDR3 length equals 15 residues. The trim removed 5 bases at V and 5 bases at J, leaving 9 bases unmatched. The CDR3 loop is CASSPQRGTGYGYTF. The CDR3 bases are TGTGCCAGCAGCCCTCAGCGAGGGACAGGGTATGGCTACACCTTC.

The CDR3 bases are TGTGCCAGCAAGGCGGGAAACACCGGGGAGCTGTTTTTT. Translation: CASKAGNTGELFF. V is TRBV12-3 or TRBV12-4 and J is TRBJ2-2, with D possibly being TRBD2 (6 bases). This CDR3 is built from 13 residues. V shed 7 bases and J shed 2 bases, with 8 bases lying between them.

The chain couples TRBV19 to TRBJ2-1; maybe TRBD2 (6 bases). Germline CDR1 is LNHDA and CDR2 is SQIVND (reference sequence). The CDR3 covers 16 residues. V lost 5 bases and J lost 1, with 15 bases in between. This chain's CDR3 is CASSSGAAGSYNEQFF. DNA of the CDR3: TGTGCCAGTAGTTCCGGGGCGGCGGGATCCTACAATGAGCAGTTCTTC.

This chain links TRBV6-5 with TRBJ2-1; 9 bases line up with TRBD1. Germline V CDR1 and CDR2: MNHEY, SVGAGI. V gave up 5 bases and J gave up 2 bases; unmatched junction bases: 1. CDR3 size: 14 residues. The CDR3 coding sequence is TGTGCCAGCAGTCGACAGGGGGCCTACAATGAGCAGTTCTTC. The encoded protein is CASSRQGAYNEQFF.

The genes are TRBV6-1 and TRBJ1-2; D gene unclear. Germline-derived CDR1 and CDR2 are MNHNS and SASEGT. The V gene lost 0 bases and the J gene lost 2 bases, with 13 bases spanning the gap. The CDR3 length is 16 residues. CDR3 DNA: TGTGCCAGCAGTGAAGCCCCGTGGGGAGGGAACTATGGCTACACCTTC. This encodes CASSEAPWGGNYGYTF.